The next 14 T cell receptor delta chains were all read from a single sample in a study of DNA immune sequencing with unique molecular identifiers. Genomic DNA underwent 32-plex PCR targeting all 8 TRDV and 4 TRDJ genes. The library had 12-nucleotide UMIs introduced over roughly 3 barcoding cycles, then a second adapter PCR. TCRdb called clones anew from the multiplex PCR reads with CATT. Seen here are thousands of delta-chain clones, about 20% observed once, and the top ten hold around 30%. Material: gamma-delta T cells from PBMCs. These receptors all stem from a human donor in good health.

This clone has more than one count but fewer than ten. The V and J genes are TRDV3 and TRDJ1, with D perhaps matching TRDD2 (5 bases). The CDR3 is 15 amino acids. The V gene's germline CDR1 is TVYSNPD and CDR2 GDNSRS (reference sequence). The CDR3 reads CAVSPTPALADKLIF. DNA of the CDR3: TGTGCGGTCTCGCCTACCCCTGCCCTCGCCGATAAACTCATCTTT.

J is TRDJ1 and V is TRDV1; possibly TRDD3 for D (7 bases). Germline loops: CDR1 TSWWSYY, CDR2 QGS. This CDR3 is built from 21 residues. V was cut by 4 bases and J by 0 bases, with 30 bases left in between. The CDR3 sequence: CALGVQAFRVLGTLYTDKLIF. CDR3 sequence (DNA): TGTGCTCTTGGGGTACAGGCCTTCCGGGTACTGGGGACCCTGTACACCGATAAACTCATCTTT.

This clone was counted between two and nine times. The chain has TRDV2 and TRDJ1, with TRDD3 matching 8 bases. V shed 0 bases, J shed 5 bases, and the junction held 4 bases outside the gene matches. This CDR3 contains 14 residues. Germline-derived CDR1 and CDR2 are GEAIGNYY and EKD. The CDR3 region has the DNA TGTGCCTGTGACACCCTACTGGGGGGAGATAAACTCATCTTT. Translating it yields CACDTLLGGDKLIF.

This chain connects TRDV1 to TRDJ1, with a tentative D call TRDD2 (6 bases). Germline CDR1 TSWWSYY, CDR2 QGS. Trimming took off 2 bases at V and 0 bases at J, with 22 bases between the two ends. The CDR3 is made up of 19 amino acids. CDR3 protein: CALGESLVLPAAYTDKLIF. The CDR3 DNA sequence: TGTGCTCTTGGGGAATCCCTGGTCCTACCTGCCGCCTACACCGATAAACTCATCTTT.

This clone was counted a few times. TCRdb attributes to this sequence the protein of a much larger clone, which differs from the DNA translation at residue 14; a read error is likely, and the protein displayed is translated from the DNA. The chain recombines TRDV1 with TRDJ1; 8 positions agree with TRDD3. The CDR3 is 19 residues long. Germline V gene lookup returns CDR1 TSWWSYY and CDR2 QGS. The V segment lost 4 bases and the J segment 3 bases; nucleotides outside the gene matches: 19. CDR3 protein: CALGAFYYDWGLYSDKLIF. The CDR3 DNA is TGTGCTCTTGGGGCCTTCTACTACGACTGGGGGTTATACTCCGATAAACTCATCTTT.

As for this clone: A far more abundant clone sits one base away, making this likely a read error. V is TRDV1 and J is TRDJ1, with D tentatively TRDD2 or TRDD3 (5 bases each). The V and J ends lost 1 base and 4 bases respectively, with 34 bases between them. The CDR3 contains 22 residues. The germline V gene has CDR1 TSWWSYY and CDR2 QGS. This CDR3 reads CALGEPAHLPSYWWPPHDKLIF. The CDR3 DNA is TGTGCTCTTGGGGAACCGGCACACCTACCTTCGTACTGGTGGCCACCCCACGATAAACTCATCTTT.

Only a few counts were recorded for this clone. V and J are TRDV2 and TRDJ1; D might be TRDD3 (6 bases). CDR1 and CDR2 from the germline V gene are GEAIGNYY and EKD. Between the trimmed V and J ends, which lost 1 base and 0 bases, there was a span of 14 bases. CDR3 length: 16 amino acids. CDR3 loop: CACDTVGGQYTDKLIF. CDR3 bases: TGTGCCTGTGACACTGTGGGGGGCCAGTACACCGATAAACTCATCTTT.

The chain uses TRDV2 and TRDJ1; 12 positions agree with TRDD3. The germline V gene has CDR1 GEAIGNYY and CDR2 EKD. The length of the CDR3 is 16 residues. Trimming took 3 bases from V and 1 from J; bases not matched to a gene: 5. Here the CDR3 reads CACDDAWGIRTDKLIF. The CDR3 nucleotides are TGTGCCTGTGACGATGCCTGGGGGATACGCACCGATAAACTCATCTTT.

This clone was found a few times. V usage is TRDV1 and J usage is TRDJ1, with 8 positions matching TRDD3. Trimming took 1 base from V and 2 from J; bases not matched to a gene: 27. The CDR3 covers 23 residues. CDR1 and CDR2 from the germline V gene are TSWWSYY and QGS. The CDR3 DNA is TGTGCTCTTGGGGAACGGGGCCCACCGCGAGGCAAACTGGGGGTTCATTGGACCGATAAACTCATCTTT. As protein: CALGERGPPRGKLGVHWTDKLIF.

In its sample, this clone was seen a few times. The CDR3 coding sequence is TGTGCCTGTGACGCTCTCATACCCCTACCAACTAATACCGATAAACTCATCTTT. Translation: CACDALIPLPTNTDKLIF. The chain recombines TRDV2 with TRDJ1; D might be TRDD2 (5 bases). Germline-derived CDR1 and CDR2 are GEAIGNYY and EKD. Trimming removed 3 bases at V and 2 bases at J, with 24 bases between. CDR3 length: 18 residues.

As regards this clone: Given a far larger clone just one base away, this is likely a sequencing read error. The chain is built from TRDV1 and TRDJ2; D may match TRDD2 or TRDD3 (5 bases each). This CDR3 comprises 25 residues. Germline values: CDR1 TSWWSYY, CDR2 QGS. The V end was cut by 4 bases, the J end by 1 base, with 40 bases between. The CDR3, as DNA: TGTGCTCTTGGGGCGATAGGCCTACCCACCGGGTACTGGAGGAGACCCCATTGTTTGACAGCACAACTCTTCTTT. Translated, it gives CALGAIGLPTGYWRRPHCLTAQLFF.

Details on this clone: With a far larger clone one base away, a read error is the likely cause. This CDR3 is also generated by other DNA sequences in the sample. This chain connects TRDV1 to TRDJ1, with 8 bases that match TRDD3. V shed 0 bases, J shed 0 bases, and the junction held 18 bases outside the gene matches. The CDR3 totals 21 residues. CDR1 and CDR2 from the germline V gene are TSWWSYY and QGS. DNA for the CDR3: TGTGCTCTTGGGGAACTATCCTACATCCTACTGGGGGTTTTGTACACCGATAAACTCATCTTT. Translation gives CALGELSYILLGVLYTDKLIF.

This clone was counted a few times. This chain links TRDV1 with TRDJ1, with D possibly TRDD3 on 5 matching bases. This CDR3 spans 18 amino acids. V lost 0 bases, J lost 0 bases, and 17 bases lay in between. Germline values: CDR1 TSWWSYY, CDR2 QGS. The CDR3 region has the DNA TGTGCTCTTGGGGAACTTTCCGGGGACCCTTTCTACACCGATAAACTCATCTTT. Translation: CALGELSGDPFYTDKLIF.

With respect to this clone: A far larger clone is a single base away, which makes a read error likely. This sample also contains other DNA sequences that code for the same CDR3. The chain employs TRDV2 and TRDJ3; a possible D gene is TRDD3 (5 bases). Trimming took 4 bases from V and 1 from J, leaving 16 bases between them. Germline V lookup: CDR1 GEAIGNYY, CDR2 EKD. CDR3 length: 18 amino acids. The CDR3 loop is CACDSTGGASWDTRQMFF. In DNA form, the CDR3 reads TGTGCCTGTGATAGTACTGGTGGAGCTTCCTGGGACACCCGACAGATGTTTTTC.